This record concerns one TCR beta chain sequence. Its specificity is unknown. TCRdb's copy holds only in-frame clones and misses some; the assay was immunoSEQ multiplex PCR. The sample records approximately 2.1 million clones, 90% to 95% being singletons. Trimming removed 6 bases from V and 6 bases from J; junction bases left unmatched: 10. This CDR3 region has 14 residues. CDR1 and CDR2 from the germline V gene are SQVTM and ANQGSEA. The sample is drawn from a study of shared clonotypes between healthy human individuals. General study points: The study found lower generation probabilities in non-shared clonotypes than in those shared by all four donors.

The rearrangement uses TRBV29-1 and TRBJ2-2; the match to TRBD1 covers 7 bases. Sequences were obtained from naive CD4+ T cells from PBMCs. Subset noted: CD45RA+ positively selected. The clonotype was recovered from a man aged 18 to 29 in good health. Some clones in this sample may be carry-over from other donors' samples. In DNA form, the CDR3 reads TGCAGCGTGATGACACCGACAGGGTCCGGGGAGCTGTTTTTT. Translation: CSVMTPTGSGELFF.